A selection of T cell receptor beta chains follows, all from one sample in a study of shared clonotypes between healthy human individuals. Some clones are missing from TCRdb's copy, which holds only in-frame ones; the method was immunoSEQ multiplex PCR. The data contain roughly 770,000 clones, about 96% of them singletons. The sample consisted of naive CD8+ T cells sorted from blood. These receptors all stem from a man aged 30 to 39 in good health. Both conserved end residues are part of each CDR3. D genes are given only for firm matches.

j_call d_call v_call cdr3_nt cdr3_aa
TRBJ2-2 . TRBV9 TGTGCCAGCACAGGGATCGGAGACACCGGGGAGCTGTTTTTT CASTGIGDTGELFF
TRBJ2-1 . TRBV27 . CASSSSTGSYEQFF
TRBJ2-7 TRBD1 TRBV9 TGTGCCAGCAGTGGGGGGACAGGGAAAACCTACGAGCAGTACTTC CASSGGTGKTYEQYF
TRBJ1-5 . TRBV27 TGTGCCACCAAAGAACAGGGAGTAAAACAGCCCCAGCATTTT CATKEQGVKQPQHF
TRBJ1-2 TRBD1 TRBV7-8 TGTGCCAGCAGCTTATTGGGACAGAGCAGAGGCTATGGCTACACCTTC CASSLLGQSRGYGYTF
TRBJ2-3 . TRBV7-2 TGTGCCAGCAGCTCGCTAAACATATCCCTCACAGATACGCAGTATTTT CASSSLNISLTDTQYF
TRBJ2-7 . TRBV27 TGTGCCAGCAGTCCGGGACTTAAACCCTACGAGCAGTACTTC CASSPGLKPYEQYF
TRBJ1-1 . TRBV2 TGTGCCAGCTGGGTGAACACTGAAGCTTTCTTT CASWVNTEAFF
TRBJ1-1 TRBD1 TRBV19 TGTGCCAGTAAGTGGGGGGGACAGGGAATCACTGAAGCTTTCTTT CASKWGGQGITEAFF
TRBJ2-3 TRBD1 TRBV9 TGTGCCAGCAGCGAACCTTTAAGTGGGACAGGGGCAGATACGCAGTATTTT CASSEPLSGTGADTQYF
TRBJ1-2 . TRBV4-3 TGCGCCAGCAGCCAAGATCTTGGGGGCGCTGGGTATGGCTACACCTTC CASSQDLGGAGYGYTF
TRBJ2-1 . TRBV11-2 TGTGCCAGCAGCTCTACTCGCAATGAGCAGTTCTTC CASSSTRNEQFF
TRBJ2-1 . TRBV7-3 TGTGCCAGCAGCCCCTCCCCCGGGGGCAACAATGAGCAGTTCTTC CASSPSPGGNNEQFF
TRBJ2-7 . TRBV7-9 TGTGCCAGCAGCCCCGCGGGCAGCGACTACGAGCAGTACTTC CASSPAGSDYEQYF
TRBJ2-2 . TRBV9 TGTGCCAGCAGCACCCCTCCTAGCGTCGCTAACACCGGGGAGCTGTTTTTT CASSTPPSVANTGELFF
TRBJ1-5 . TRBV19 TGTGCCAGTAGTATATCTCCAGGGGAGATTCAGCCCCAGCATTTT CASSISPGEIQPQHF